This is a list of T cell receptor beta chains from one sample in a study of CD8 T cells in ankylosing spondylitis. MiXCR was run by TCRdb on the 5' RACE reads, yielding one entry per CDR3 protein. The sample records a few hundred thousand distinct CDR3 sequences, roughly a quarter being singletons. The material sequenced was blood, either unsorted or a sorted T cell fraction (not recorded which). All receptors derive from a male donor with ankylosing spondylitis or in good health (not recorded which). CDR3s leave out the opening cysteine and the closing phenylalanine or tryptophan.

v_call	cdr3_length	j_call	cdr3_aa
TRBV7-2	13	TRBJ2-7	ASSLEVIPTYEQY
TRBV20-1	12	TRBJ2-3	SARDRGTTDTQY
TRBV7-3	11	TRBJ2-1	ASSLTSYNEQF
TRBV15	13	TRBJ2-5	ATSGGGGRQETQY
TRBV12-3/TRBV12-4	13	TRBJ1-5	ASRAGVGYNQPQH
TRBV9	11	TRBJ2-3	ASSVEDRDTQY
TRBV10-3	13	TRBJ1-4	AISRTGGEGEKLF
TRBV20-1	13	TRBJ2-1	SARYPGTNYNEQF
TRBV29-1	14	TRBJ2-3	SVPTTGTGTTDTQY
TRBV29-1	9	TRBJ2-5	SVGVGETQY
TRBV11-2	12	TRBJ2-5	ASSFRQSWETQY
TRBV10-3	14	TRBJ2-5	AISESTGRGQETQY
TRBV29-1	11	TRBJ2-1	SVRTSGYNEQF
TRBV20-1	14	TRBJ2-5	SVISASAGGFETQY
TRBV5-1	12	TRBJ2-2	ASSFGGGAGELF
TRBV20-1	13	TRBJ2-7	SASPGGTSSYEQY
TRBV7-9	11	TRBJ2-5	ASNHRGAETQY
TRBV20-1	13	TRBJ2-2	SAREGRKNTGELF
TRBV10-3	13	TRBJ1-5	AISDRDRGRQPQH
TRBV7-9	12	TRBJ2-7	ASSLGVGSNEQY
TRBV27	11	TRBJ2-7	ASSNRALYEQY
TRBV10-3	14	TRBJ2-5	AISEGAAFPQETQY
TRBV6-1	11	TRBJ1-1	ASSKTGQGEAF
TRBV10-3	13	TRBJ1-3	AISRQGDAGNTIY
TRBV5-5	10	TRBJ2-1	ASSFRINEQF
TRBV5-1	11	TRBJ2-7	ASSWNEGLEQY
TRBV19	13	TRBJ2-7	ASSTTGGASYEQY
TRBV2	11	TRBJ1-2	ASTNRPNYGYT
TRBV6-2/TRBV6-3	14	TRBJ2-1	ASSLARTSGVNEQF
TRBV20-1	11	TRBJ1-1	SARDSLVAEAF
TRBV27	12	TRBJ2-1	ASSWGLKNNEQF
TRBV11-2	12	TRBJ1-3	ASSLAPVGNTIY
TRBV20-1	11	TRBJ1-4	SAETGGPEKLF
TRBV3-1	17	TRBJ2-5	ASSQSPGLAGGSGETQY
TRBV20-1	11	TRBJ2-1	SANTGPYNEQF
TRBV29-1	12	TRBJ1-3	SVKQGSSGNTIY
TRBV7-9	14	TRBJ2-5	ASSPPGTEGSGTQY
TRBV20-1	11	TRBJ2-7	SASFGMSYEQY
TRBV7-9	13	TRBJ2-3	ASSLEGRYTDTQY